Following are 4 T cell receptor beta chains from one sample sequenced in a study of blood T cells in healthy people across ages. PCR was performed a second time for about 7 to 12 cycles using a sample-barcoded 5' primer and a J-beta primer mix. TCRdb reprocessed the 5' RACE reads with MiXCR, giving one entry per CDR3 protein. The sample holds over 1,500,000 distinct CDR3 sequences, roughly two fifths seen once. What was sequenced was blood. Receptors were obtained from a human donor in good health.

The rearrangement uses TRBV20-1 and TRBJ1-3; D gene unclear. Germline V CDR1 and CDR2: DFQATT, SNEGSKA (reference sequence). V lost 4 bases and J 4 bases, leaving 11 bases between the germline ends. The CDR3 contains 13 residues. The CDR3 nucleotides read TGCAGTGCTACGGAGGCGGACGGAAACACCATATATTTT. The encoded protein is CSATEADGNTIYF.

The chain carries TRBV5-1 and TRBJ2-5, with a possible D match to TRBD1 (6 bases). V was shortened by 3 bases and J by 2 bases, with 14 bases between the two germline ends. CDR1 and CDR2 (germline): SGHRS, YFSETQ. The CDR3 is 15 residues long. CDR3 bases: TGCGCCAGCAGCTCGACAGGAGACGTACAAGAGACCCAGTACTTC. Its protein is CASSSTGDVQETQYF. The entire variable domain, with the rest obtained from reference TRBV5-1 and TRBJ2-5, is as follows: KAGVTQTPRYLIKTRGQQVTLSCSPISGHRSVSWYQQTPGQGLQFLFEYFSETQRNKGNFPGRFSGRQFSNSRSEMNVSTLELGDSALYLCASSSTGDVQETQYFGPGTRLLVL.

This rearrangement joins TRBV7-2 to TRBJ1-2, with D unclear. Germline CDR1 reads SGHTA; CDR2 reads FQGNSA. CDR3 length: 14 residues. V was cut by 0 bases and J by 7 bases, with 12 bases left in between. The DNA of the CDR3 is TGTGCCAGCAGCTTAGCGCTGGCCGACCCTGGCTACACCTTC. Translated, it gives CASSLALADPGYTF.

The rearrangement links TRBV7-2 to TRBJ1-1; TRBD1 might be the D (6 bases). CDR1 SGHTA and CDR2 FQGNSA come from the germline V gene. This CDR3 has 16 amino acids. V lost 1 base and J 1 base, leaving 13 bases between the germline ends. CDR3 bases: TGTGCCAGCAGCTTAGGTTACAGGACAGAGAACACTGAAGCTTTCTTT. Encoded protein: CASSLGYRTENTEAFF. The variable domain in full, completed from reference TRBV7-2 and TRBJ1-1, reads GAGVSQSPSNKVTEKGKDVELRCDPISGHTALYWYRQSLGQGLEFLIYFQGNSAPDKSGLPSDRFSAERTGGSVSTLTIQRTQQEDSAVYLCASSLGYRTENTEAFFGQGTRLTVV.